The 32 T cell receptor beta chains given below trace back to one sample, sequenced in a study of T-cell reconstitution after alpha-beta-depleted transplantation in children. As it was prepared, the TCRbeta library received unique molecular identifiers. TCRdb passed the PCR reads through MiXCR, listing each CDR3 protein once. The table includes a few hundred thousand distinct CDR3 sequences, roughly 27% detected once. Sample: PBMCs, taken before TCRalphabeta/CD19-depleted stem cell transplant. The receptors originated from a boy in the first two years of life with Wiskott-Aldrich syndrome, due to receive a stem cell transplant.

This clonotype was found a few times. The rearrangement links TRBV30 to TRBJ2-1, with D unclear. Germline CDR1 and CDR2: GTSNPN and SVGIG (reference sequence). Trimming removed 0 bases at V and 7 bases at J, with 4 bases between. The CDR3 length is 11 residues. The CDR3 nucleotides read TGTGCCTGGAGTGTCCTGAATGAGCAGTTCTTC. This sequence encodes CAWSVLNEQFF.

CDR3 coding DNA: TGCAGTGCTAGACCTAGCGGGAGGGCCTACACCGGGGAGCTGTTTTTT. As protein: CSARPSGRAYTGELFF. This sequence joins TRBV20-1 and TRBJ2-2, with 12 bases that match TRBD2. J lost 3 bases, V lost 2 bases, and 4 bases had no gene match. Germline values: CDR1 DFQATT, CDR2 SNEGSKA (reference sequence). The CDR3 runs 16 residues.

In nucleotides, the CDR3 is TGCAGTGCTAGAGCAGACTTAAGCACAGATACGCAGTATTTT. It translates to CSARADLSTDTQYF. The chain carries TRBV20-1 and TRBJ2-3; D remains ambiguous. The CDR3 runs 14 residues. The V and J ends lost 1 base and 0 bases respectively, with 8 bases between them. Germline CDR1 is DFQATT and CDR2 is SNEGSKA (reference sequence).

Only a few counts were recorded for this clonotype. This chain uses TRBV5-1 with TRBJ1-1; 9 nucleotides match TRBD1. The V segment lost 3 bases and the J segment 7 bases; nucleotides outside the gene matches: 10. The V gene's germline CDR1 is SGHRS and CDR2 YFSETQ. The CDR3 sequence is 15 residues long. CDR3: CASSSSATGGREAFF. The DNA for the CDR3 is TGCGCCAGCAGCTCCTCAGCGACAGGGGGGCGTGAAGCTTTCTTT.

This chain joins TRBV19 and TRBJ1-2; tentative D call: TRBD1 (6 bases). V lost 6 bases, J lost 0 bases, and 11 bases lay in between. The CDR3 extends over 14 amino acids. The germline V gene has CDR1 LNHDA and CDR2 SQIVND (reference sequence). Here the CDR3 DNA reads TGTGCCAGTAGCGCCACAGGGACTAACTATGGCTACACCTTC. It is translated as CASSATGTNYGYTF.

This clonotype turned up a few times. The chain links TRBV6-1 to TRBJ1-2, with D uncertain. V gave up 6 bases and J gave up 2 bases, with 13 bases separating them. CDR1 MNHNS and CDR2 SASEGT come from the germline V gene. The length of the CDR3 is 14 residues. The CDR3 nucleotides are TGTGCCAGCAGAAAGCGGCCTTCAAACTATGGCTACACCTTC. Translated: CASRKRPSNYGYTF.

This clonotype has just one count. Compared with germline, one end of the junction differs, possibly owing to a read error. The chain combines TRBV27 with TRBJ1-1, with unresolved D. CDR1 and CDR2 from the germline V gene are MNHEY and SMNVEV (reference sequence). This CDR3 region has 15 residues. The CDR3 protein is CASSLSGYMTTEAFF. In nucleotides, the CDR3 is TGTGCCAGCAGTCTATCGGGATATATGACCACTGAAGCTTTCTTT.

The chain couples TRBV18 to TRBJ1-4; no clear D gene. Trimming pared 5 bases from V and 14 bases from J, leaving 21 bases between. The germline CDR1 and CDR2 sequences are KGHSH and LQKENI. This CDR3 has 14 residues. The CDR3 DNA reads TGTGCCAGCTCAACCACACCCGGTCTGAAAATGCTGTTTTTT. It codes for CASSTTPGLKMLFF.

This clonotype came up a few times. V is TRBV12-3 or TRBV12-4 and J is TRBJ2-1, with TRBD2 matching 7 bases. The CDR3 covers 15 residues. V gave up 2 bases and J gave up 4 bases; unmatched junction bases: 5. CDR3 sequence: CASSLSQGGYNEQFF. In DNA, the CDR3 is TGTGCCAGCAGTTTAAGTCAGGGAGGGTACAATGAGCAGTTCTTC.

The chain is built from TRBV10-3 and TRBJ2-1; perhaps TRBD2 as D (6 bases). Trimming removed 10 bases at V and 3 bases at J, with 16 bases between. Per germline, CDR1 ENHRY and CDR2 SYGVKD. The CDR3 sequence is 14 residues long. The CDR3 reads CATRTGTRYNEQFF. CDR3 DNA sequence: TGTGCCACCAGAACCGGGACTCGCTACAATGAGCAGTTCTTC.

The DNA of the CDR3 is TGCGCCAGCAGCTTGGTACAAGCGGGTGGCTACAATGAGCAGTTCTTC. Amino acid sequence: CASSLVQAGGYNEQFF. V usage is TRBV5-1 and J usage is TRBJ2-1, with a weak D call TRBD2 (6 bases). With 0 bases removed from V and 3 bases from J, the gap between germline ends came to 13 bases. Germline CDR1 reads SGHRS; CDR2 reads YFSETQ. The CDR3 is 16 residues long.

This clonotype was found a few times. The chain uses TRBV15 and TRBJ2-5, with TRBD1 as a possible D gene (6 bases). CDR1 is LNHNV, CDR2 YYDKDF, per germline (reference sequence). The CDR3 is made up of 13 amino acids. The V and J ends lost 6 bases and 2 bases respectively, with 10 bases between them. The CDR3 DNA is TGTGCCACCAGGAGGACAGTACAAGAGACCCAGTACTTC. Translated: CATRRTVQETQYF.

Concerning this clonotype: Given a much more abundant clone one base away, this may be a read error. The chain is built from TRBV6-1 and TRBJ2-1, with TRBD1 identical over 7 bases. This CDR3 spans 14 amino acids. Germline V lookup: CDR1 MNHNS, CDR2 SASEGT. CDR3 loop: CAGSPETGYDEQFF. In DNA, the CDR3 is TGTGCCGGCAGTCCAGAGACAGGGTACGATGAGCAGTTCTTC.

For this clonotype: Its ends do not fully match the called genes, so a read error is possible. J is TRBJ2-7 and V is TRBV20-1; 13 nucleotides agree with TRBD2. Germline-derived CDR1 and CDR2 are DFQATT and SNEGSKA (reference sequence). The CDR3 covers 15 residues. This CDR3 is CCADPGLAGAYEQYF. The CDR3 DNA reads TGCTGTGCTGACCCCGGACTAGCGGGAGCCTACGAGCAGTACTTC.

V usage is TRBV5-1 and J usage is TRBJ1-1, with D possibly matching TRBD1 (6 bases). Germline V gene data show CDR1 as SGHRS and CDR2 as YFSETQ. V was clipped by 4 bases and J by 6 bases, with 16 bases between them. The CDR3 has 14 residues. CDR3 coding DNA: TGCGCCAGCAGCACGGGACAACATTCGGCTGAAGCTTTCTTT. Amino acids: CASSTGQHSAEAFF. Full variable domain (missing parts from reference TRBV5-1 and TRBJ1-1): KAGVTQTPRYLIKTRGQQVTLSCSPISGHRSVSWYQQTPGQGLQFLFEYFSETQRNKGNFPGRFSGRQFSNSRSEMNVSTLELGDSALYLCASSTGQHSAEAFFGQGTRLTVV.

This clonotype turned up a few times. This chain links TRBV20-1 with TRBJ2-3; D is ambiguous. CDR1 is DFQATT and CDR2 is SNEGSKA in the germline V gene (reference sequence). V shed 4 bases and J shed 3 bases, with 11 bases lying between them. The CDR3 covers 13 residues. CDR3 in amino acids: CSAKGTLTDTQYF. For the CDR3, the DNA is TGCAGTGCTAAGGGTACCCTTACAGATACGCAGTATTTT.

J is TRBJ2-1 and V is TRBV3-1; 16 bases align to TRBD2. This CDR3 is built from 18 residues. Germline CDR1 reads LGHDT; CDR2 reads YNNKEL (reference sequence). V lost 3 bases and J lost 3; bases outside the gene matches: 5. Here the CDR3 reads CASSQGLAGGYGYNEQFF. CDR3 bases: TGTGCCAGCAGCCAGGGACTAGCGGGAGGGTATGGCTACAATGAGCAGTTCTTC.

Here the CDR3 DNA reads TGTGCCAGCTCACCAAGGGGACTAGCGGGAGGCCAAGAGACCCAGTACTTC. It codes for CASSPRGLAGGQETQYF. The chain uses TRBV18 and TRBJ2-5, with 15 positions matching TRBD2. Germline CDR1 and CDR2: KGHSH and LQKENI. V was clipped by 2 bases and J by 1 base; unmatched bases: 2. This CDR3 has 17 amino acids.

The genes are TRBV5-1 and TRBJ2-1; the D is unclear. The CDR3 runs to 14 residues. V lost 0 bases and J lost 6, with 10 bases in between. CDR1 is SGHRS, CDR2 YFSETQ, per germline. CDR3 in DNA: TGCGCCAGCAGCTTGGGGGTTCGGAGCAATGAGCAGTTCTTC. It translates to CASSLGVRSNEQFF.

This chain joins TRBV3-1 and TRBJ2-2; 9 positions match TRBD1. This CDR3 is built from 14 residues. Trimming took 4 bases from V and 10 from J; bases not matched to a gene: 7. Germline assignment: CDR1 LGHDT and CDR2 YNNKEL (reference sequence). CDR3 sequence reads: CASSPWDRVKELFF. The CDR3 nucleotides are TGTGCCAGCAGCCCCTGGGACAGGGTAAAGGAGCTGTTTTTT.

This clonotype was seen more than once but under ten times. V gene TRBV7-2 combines with J gene TRBJ1-1; D not resolved. V was pared by 1 base and J by 8 bases, with 14 bases between. Germline V gene sequence: CDR1 SGHTA, CDR2 FQGNSA. The CDR3 has 14 amino acids. The CDR3 region has the DNA TGTGCCAGCAGCTTAGTAGCCGGGAACTCGGAAGCTTTCTTT. It encodes CASSLVAGNSEAFF.

The rearrangement joins TRBV15 to TRBJ2-2; TRBD2 agrees at 9 bases. The germline CDR1 and CDR2 sequences are LNHNV and YYDKDF (reference sequence). The trim removed 2 bases at V and 4 bases at J, leaving 2 bases unmatched. CDR3 length: 15 residues. CDR3 protein: CATSRLAGFTGELFF. The CDR3 DNA is TGTGCCACCAGCAGACTAGCGGGGTTCACCGGGGAGCTGTTTTTT.

About this clonotype: The conserved phenylalanine or tryptophan normally closing the CDR3 is absent here, so this likely arose from a read error. The chain carries TRBV5-1 and TRBJ2-3; a weak D match, TRBD2 (6 bases). V was cut by 4 bases and J by 1 base, with 7 bases left in between. Germline V gene lookup returns CDR1 SGHRS and CDR2 YFSETQ. This CDR3 has 13 residues. CDR3 bases: TGCGCCAGCAGCCAGCGGGGCACAGATACGCAGTATCTT. It yields the protein CASSQRGTDTQYL.

This chain uses TRBV7-3 with TRBJ2-5; 10 nucleotides line up with TRBD2. Germline trimming cut 8 bases from V and 3 bases from J; bases unmatched to any gene: 9. Germline V gene data show CDR1 as SGHTA and CDR2 as FQGTGA. The CDR3 has 15 residues. In DNA, the CDR3 is TGTGCCAGCTCCCCTAGCGGGAGTTTGGAAGAGACCCAGTACTTC. Its protein product is CASSPSGSLEETQYF.

The chain carries TRBV28 and TRBJ1-1; D possibly corresponds to TRBD1 (5 bases). Trimming took 5 bases from V and 4 from J, leaving 14 bases between them. There are 14 residues in the CDR3. CDR1 MDHEN and CDR2 SYDVKM come from the germline V gene. The CDR3: CASSTTGFGTEAFF. DNA of the CDR3: TGTGCCAGCAGTACCACAGGTTTCGGCACTGAAGCTTTCTTT.

The V call is TRBV28, the J call TRBJ2-7, with TRBD2 matching over 9 bases. The CDR3 covers 15 residues. V lost 5 bases, J lost 1 base, and 6 bases stayed unmatched. The germline V gene encodes CDR1 MDHEN and CDR2 SYDVKM. CDR3 in amino acids: CASSRLADVSYEQYF. The CDR3, as DNA: TGTGCCAGCAGTCGACTAGCGGATGTTTCCTACGAGCAGTACTTC. The full variable domain, completed using reference TRBV28 and TRBJ2-7, is DVKVTQSSRYLVKRTGEKVFLECVQDMDHENMFWYRQDPGLGLRLIYFSYDVKMKEKGDIPEGYSVSREKKERFSLILESASTNQTSMYLCASSRLADVSYEQYFGPGTRLTVT.

The chain combines TRBV20-1 with TRBJ2-7; perhaps TRBD2 as D (6 bases). CDR3 length: 14 amino acids. Germline V gene lookup returns CDR1 DFQATT and CDR2 SNEGSKA (reference sequence). Deletions cut 5 bases from V and 0 bases from J, with 14 bases between. CDR3 DNA: TGCAGTGCTTCCTCGGGACTTAGCTCCTACGAGCAGTACTTC. Its protein product is CSASSGLSSYEQYF.

This clonotype was picked up a small number of times. V is TRBV20-1 and J is TRBJ2-1, with 7 bases matching TRBD2. This CDR3 has 15 amino acids. CDR1 and CDR2 (germline): DFQATT, SNEGSKA (reference sequence). Written as DNA, the CDR3 is TGCAGGGCGATGCTTAAGCGGGATACCTACAATGAGCAGTTCTTC. It translates to CRAMLKRDTYNEQFF.

The V call is TRBV6-2 or TRBV6-3, the J call TRBJ2-7, with 10 nucleotides matching TRBD2. CDR1 and CDR2 from the germline V gene are MNHEY and SVGEGT. The length of the CDR3 is 17 residues. J lost 0 bases, V lost 6 bases, and 11 bases had no gene match. CDR3 in DNA: TGTGCCAGCAGCTATTACCCGGGACTAGCGCACTCCTACGAGCAGTACTTC. Protein sequence: CASSYYPGLAHSYEQYF.

The chain is built from TRBV29-1 and TRBJ2-1, with D possibly being TRBD2 (6 bases). This CDR3 contains 14 residues. Trimming cost V 5 bases and J 5 bases, with 16 bases left between them. The germline gives CDR1 SQVTM, CDR2 ANQGSEA. The CDR3 protein is CSVRREIFHNEQFF. CDR3 DNA: TGCAGCGTTAGACGGGAGATTTTCCACAATGAGCAGTTCTTC.

The gene calls are TRBV20-1 and TRBJ2-1; unclear D gene. V was pared by 0 bases and J by 8 bases, with 8 bases between. The CDR3 is made up of 12 amino acids. Germline-derived CDR1 and CDR2 are DFQATT and SNEGSKA (reference sequence). CDR3 nucleotides: TGCAGTGCTAGAGATAAGACTGATGAGCAGTTCTTC. This sequence encodes CSARDKTDEQFF.

The V gene is TRBV18, the J gene TRBJ2-1; TRBD2 matches 9 bases. The V gene's germline CDR1 is KGHSH and CDR2 LQKENI. This CDR3 has 17 residues. The trim removed 2 bases at V and 6 bases at J, leaving 11 bases unmatched. The CDR3 DNA reads TGTGCCAGCTCACCAAGGGTTAGTAGCGGGAGCTCCAATGAGCAGTTCTTC. Amino acid sequence: CASSPRVSSGSSNEQFF.